Detailed here is one T cell receptor (beta chain). Generated by immunoSEQ multiplex PCR, the TCRdb table keeps only in-frame clones and is missing some. The sample includes fewer than 65,000 clones, roughly 80% of them seen just once. This sample is part of a study of control samples from healthy donors and cancer patients. Trimming took 3 bases from V and 2 from J; bases not matched to a gene: 3. The length of the CDR3 is 15 residues. Germline V gene data show CDR1 as SGHRS and CDR2 as YFSETQ. Sequenced input: blood. The clonotype was recovered from an older man in good health. The genes are TRBV5-1 and TRBJ2-3; 10 bases line up with TRBD2. CDR3 loop: CASSWTSGTTDTQYF. The CDR3 nucleotides read TGCGCCAGCAGCTGGACTAGCGGAACCACAGATACGCAGTATTTT.